A single sample gave rise to the 23 T cell receptor beta chains below, sequenced in a study of cytomegalovirus exposure and HLA in healthy donors. Produced via immunoSEQ multiplex PCR; TCRdb's table is partial and in-frame only. The sample shows 150,000 or so clones, more than 80% of them seen only once. The sequencing sample was made of PBMCs. The receptors were gathered from a woman aged 25 to 39 in good health and CMV-seropositive.

The chain is built from TRBV27 and TRBJ1-2; 8 bases line up with TRBD1. The trim removed 0 bases at V and 8 bases at J, leaving 8 bases unmatched. Germline V gene lookup returns CDR1 MNHEY and CDR2 SMNVEV (reference sequence). The length of the CDR3 is 15 residues. The DNA of the CDR3 is TGTGCCAGCAGTTTATCTCCGACAGGGGCTATGGGCTACACCTTC. Amino acids: CASSLSPTGAMGYTF.

The chain links TRBV5-6 to TRBJ2-1; 7 bases are a match to TRBD2. Germline lookup yields CDR1 SGHDT and CDR2 YYEEEE. V shed 0 bases, J shed 3 bases, and the junction held 6 bases outside the gene matches. This CDR3 region has 16 residues. The CDR3 region is CASSLGLAQSYNEQFF. The CDR3, as DNA: TGTGCCAGCAGCTTGGGACTAGCTCAAAGCTACAATGAGCAGTTCTTC.

V gene TRBV28 combines with J gene TRBJ2-2; tentative D call: TRBD2 (8 bases). There are 17 residues in the CDR3. Germline V gives CDR1 MDHEN, CDR2 SYDVKM. Deletions cut 7 bases from V and 5 bases from J, with 23 bases between. DNA for the CDR3: TGTGCCAGCAAATACGGAGGGGGCGGGAGGCGGACCGGGGAGCTGTTTTTT. Amino acids: CASKYGGGGRRTGELFF.

The rearrangement uses TRBV5-6 and TRBJ2-5; 9 bases map to TRBD1. V dropped 0 bases and J dropped 7; count of bases not matched to a gene: 4. CDR1 SGHDT and CDR2 YYEEEE come from the germline V gene. The CDR3 spans 14 residues. The CDR3 bases are TGTGCCAGCAGCTTGGTACAGGGGGCTTGGACCCAGTACTTC. Its translation is CASSLVQGAWTQYF.

The CDR3 here is CASSPKLQGMRTEAFF. The CDR3 DNA reads as TGTGCCAGCTCACCAAAGTTACAGGGGATGAGGACTGAAGCTTTCTTT. This chain joins TRBV18 and TRBJ1-1, with 7 bases that match TRBD1. Trimming removed 2 bases from V and 5 bases from J; junction bases left unmatched: 11. Per the germline V gene, CDR1 is KGHSH and CDR2 is LQKENI. The CDR3 length is 16 residues.

The V gene is TRBV5-1, the J gene TRBJ2-2; possibly TRBD1 for D (5 bases). The V gene lost 4 bases and the J gene lost 6 bases, with 13 bases spanning the gap. CDR3 length: 14 amino acids. Germline CDR1 and CDR2: SGHRS and YFSETQ. CDR3 nucleotides: TGCGCCAGCAGCCTGAATCAGGGCCCCGGGGAGCTGTTTTTT. Residues: CASSLNQGPGELFF.

This chain connects TRBV19 to TRBJ2-5; perhaps TRBD1 as D (6 bases). V lost 4 bases and J 1 base, leaving 10 bases between the germline ends. Looked up from germline, CDR1 is LNHDA and CDR2 is SQIVND (reference sequence). The CDR3 length is 14 residues. The CDR3 region is CASSTRTAQETQYF. CDR3 coding DNA: TGTGCCAGTAGTACCAGGACAGCCCAAGAGACCCAGTACTTC.

The chain joins TRBV2 to TRBJ1-1, with 9 bases lining up with TRBD1. Germline trimming cut 6 bases from V and 3 bases from J; bases unmatched to any gene: 11. This CDR3 contains 16 residues. CDR1 and CDR2 from the germline V gene are SNHLY and FYNNEI. The CDR3 DNA reads TGTGCCAGCAGGTCACAGGGGGCCCGGTGGGACACTGAAGCTTTCTTT. Its protein product is CASRSQGARWDTEAFF.

The chain recombines TRBV27 with TRBJ2-3; 7 nucleotides line up with TRBD2. CDR3 length equals 15 residues. Trimming cost V 6 bases and J 6 bases; bases outside gene matches: 12. Per the germline V gene, CDR1 is MNHEY and CDR2 is SMNVEV (reference sequence). The CDR3 bases are TGTGCCAGCAGGAAAACTAGCGTGGGGGGGGATACGCAGTATTTT. It is translated as CASRKTSVGGDTQYF.

The V call is TRBV4-2, the J call TRBJ2-1; TRBD1 matches at 9 bases. CDR1 is LGHNA, CDR2 YNFKEQ, per germline. There are 15 residues in the CDR3. Trimming at V came to 0 bases and at J to 7 bases, leaving 4 bases not matched to a gene. This chain's CDR3 is CASSQEGTGWNEQFF. The CDR3 bases are TGTGCCAGCAGCCAAGAGGGGACAGGGTGGAATGAGCAGTTCTTC.

CDR3 DNA: TGTGCCAGCAGCAAGGGACTGGTCGCCTTCTACGAGCAGTACTTC. This sequence encodes CASSKGLVAFYEQYF. The chain joins TRBV27 to TRBJ2-7, with D possibly TRBD2 on 6 matching bases. The CDR3 length is 15 residues. Deletions cut 6 bases from V and 3 bases from J, with 18 bases between. Per germline, CDR1 MNHEY and CDR2 SMNVEV (reference sequence).

The genes are TRBV6-4 and TRBJ1-1; D not resolved. The V gene lost 4 bases and the J gene lost 1 base, with 13 bases spanning the gap. Germline CDR1 is MRHNA and CDR2 is SNTAGT. This CDR3 contains 15 residues. The CDR3 loop reads CASSASGTANTEAFF. The CDR3 bases are TGTGCCAGCAGTGCCTCGGGTACAGCGAACACTGAAGCTTTCTTT.

CDR3 amino acids: CASRTGPEAFF. CDR3 in DNA: TGTGCCAGCCGGACAGGGCCCGAAGCTTTCTTT. The gene calls are TRBV2 and TRBJ1-1; the match to TRBD1 covers 8 bases. Germline CDR1 and CDR2: SNHLY and FYNNEI. CDR3 length: 11 residues. V was clipped by 8 bases and J by 8 bases; unmatched bases: 4.

The chain couples TRBV15 to TRBJ2-7, with 8 bases matching TRBD2. The trim removed 4 bases at V and 0 bases at J, leaving 5 bases unmatched. Germline CDR1 reads LNHNV; CDR2 reads YYDKDF (reference sequence). The CDR3 length is 15 residues. CDR3 protein: CATSNPSGSSYEQYF. The CDR3 nucleotides are TGTGCCACCAGCAACCCTAGCGGGTCCTCCTACGAGCAGTACTTC.

CDR3 in amino acids: CASSQRQGSSGYTF. As DNA, the CDR3 is TGTGCCAGCAGTCAAAGACAGGGTTCGTCCGGCTACACCTTC. The gene calls are TRBV2 and TRBJ1-2; 7 nucleotides match TRBD1. The CDR3 is 14 residues long. Germline V gives CDR1 SNHLY, CDR2 FYNNEI. V gave up 5 bases and J gave up 8 bases; unmatched junction bases: 11.

This clone was counted between two and nine times. The chain recombines TRBV2 with TRBJ1-2; tentatively, D is TRBD1 (6 bases). The germline CDR1 and CDR2 sequences are SNHLY and FYNNEI. Trimming pared 8 bases from V and 7 bases from J, leaving 14 bases between. CDR3 length: 12 amino acids. As DNA, the CDR3 is TGTGCCAGCGAATCTGGGGGCTCTGGCTACACCTTC. Its translation is CASESGGSGYTF.

The chain links TRBV2 to TRBJ1-1; TRBD1 matches at 7 bases. Germline CDR1 and CDR2: SNHLY and FYNNEI. J gave up 5 bases and V 6 bases, and 6 bases lay outside the gene matches. The CDR3 is 13 amino acids. The CDR3 DNA is TGTGCCAGCAGCTTCACAGGGGAGACTGAAGCTTTCTTT. Its protein is CASSFTGETEAFF. Full variable domain (missing parts from reference TRBV2 and TRBJ1-1): EPEVTQTPSHQVTQMGQEVILRCVPISNHLYFYWYRQILGQKVEFLVSFYNNEISEKSEIFDDQFSVERPDGSNFTLKIRSTKLEDSAMYFCASSFTGETEAFFGQGTRLTVV.

V gene TRBV28 combines with J gene TRBJ2-7; 9 bases fit TRBD1. J was trimmed by 2 bases and V by 5 bases; bases with no gene match: 7. The CDR3 spans 15 residues. From germline, CDR1 is MDHEN and CDR2 SYDVKM. CDR3 sequence reads: CASSEDRGAAYEQYF. The CDR3 nucleotides read TGTGCCAGCAGTGAGGACAGGGGCGCGGCCTACGAGCAGTACTTC.

The J gene is TRBJ1-2, the V gene TRBV6-5; no definite D call. CDR3 length equals 14 residues. Germline CDR1 MNHEY, CDR2 SVGAGI. With 6 bases removed from V and 6 bases from J, the gap between germline ends came to 17 bases. The CDR3 is CASRAPQRADGYTF. The CDR3 coding sequence is TGTGCCAGCAGGGCCCCCCAGAGGGCAGATGGCTACACCTTC.

This chain links TRBV5-1 with TRBJ2-2, with a tentative D call TRBD1 (6 bases). The V gene's germline CDR1 is SGHRS and CDR2 YFSETQ. CDR3 length: 16 amino acids. The V and J ends lost 5 bases and 2 bases respectively, with 16 bases between them. CDR3 region: CASRSGRGHNTGELFF. CDR3 coding DNA: TGCGCCAGCAGAAGTGGTAGGGGACACAACACCGGGGAGCTGTTTTTT.

This chain joins TRBV28 and TRBJ2-7, with 7 nucleotides matching TRBD1. The CDR3 is 13 residues long. Trimming took 6 bases from V and 3 from J; bases not matched to a gene: 5. CDR1 is MDHEN and CDR2 is SYDVKM in the germline V gene. Written as DNA, the CDR3 is TGTGCCAGCAGATCGACAGGGATCTACGAGCAGTACTTC. Protein sequence: CASRSTGIYEQYF.

V usage is TRBV27 and J usage is TRBJ2-7; D call uncertain. There are 14 residues in the CDR3. V was cut by 0 bases and J by 2 bases, with 8 bases left in between. Per germline, CDR1 MNHEY and CDR2 SMNVEV (reference sequence). The DNA for the CDR3 is TGTGCCAGCAGTTTATCGAACGAGGCCTACGAGCAGTACTTC. This gives the protein CASSLSNEAYEQYF.

The chain carries TRBV5-8 and TRBJ1-6; 9 nucleotides align to TRBD1. The germline V gene has CDR1 SGHTS and CDR2 YDEGEE. This CDR3 spans 16 amino acids. J lost 6 bases, V lost 3 bases, and 7 bases had no gene match. The CDR3 sequence: CASSYTGTGINSPLHF. Written as DNA, the CDR3 is TGTGCCAGCAGCTACACCGGGACAGGGATTAATTCACCCCTCCACTTT.